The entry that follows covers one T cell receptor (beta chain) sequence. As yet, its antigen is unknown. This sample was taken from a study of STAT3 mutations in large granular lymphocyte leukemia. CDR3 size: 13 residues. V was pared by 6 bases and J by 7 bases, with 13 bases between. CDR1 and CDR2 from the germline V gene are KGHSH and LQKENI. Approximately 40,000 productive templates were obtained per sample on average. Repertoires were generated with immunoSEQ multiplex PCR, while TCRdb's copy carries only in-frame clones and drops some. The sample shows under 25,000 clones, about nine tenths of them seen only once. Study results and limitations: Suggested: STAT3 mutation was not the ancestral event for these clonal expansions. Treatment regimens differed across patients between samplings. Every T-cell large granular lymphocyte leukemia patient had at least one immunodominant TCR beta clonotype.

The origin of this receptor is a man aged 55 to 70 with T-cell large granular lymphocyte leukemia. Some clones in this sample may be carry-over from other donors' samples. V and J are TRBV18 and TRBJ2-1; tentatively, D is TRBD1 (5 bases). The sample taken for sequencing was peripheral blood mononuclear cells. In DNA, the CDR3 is TGTGCCAGCTCCTCAGGAAGGGGAAATGAGCAGTTCTTC. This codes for CASSSGRGNEQFF. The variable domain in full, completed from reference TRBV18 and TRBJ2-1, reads NAGVMQNPRHLVRRRGQEARLRCSPMKGHSHVYWYRQLPEEGLKFMVYLQKENIIDESGMPKERFSAEFPKEGPSILRIQQVVRGDSAAYFCASSSGRGNEQFFGPGTRLTVL.